This T cell receptor beta chain was captured in a study of blood T cell repertoires in COVID-19. On the study more broadly: Spain, Italy and the United States supplied samples that represented acute and convalescent COVID-19.

Original analysis: Reference gene primer amplification gave nucleated cell count estimates. TCRdb keeps only in-frame clones here, not all; method: immunoSEQ multiplex PCR. For V, J and clone size, that table is used; D and trimming come from the DNA. The sample has 52,000 or so clones; roughly 90% are singletons. The CDR3 has 15 residues. Trimming removed 2 bases at V and 5 bases at J, with 15 bases between. Germline V gene sequence: CDR1 SGHRS, CDR2 YFSETQ. The chain recombines TRBV5-1 with TRBJ2-3; perhaps TRBD1 as D (5 bases). The sample comprised peripheral blood. The source is a woman of 80 years or more with acute or convalescent COVID-19. The chain's CDR3 is CASSLGTRAGDTQYF. The CDR3 bases are TGCGCCAGCAGCTTAGGTACCAGGGCTGGAGATACGCAGTATTTT.